One sample yielded the 5 T cell receptor beta chains listed below, sequenced in a study of blood T cell repertoires in COVID-19 (dated by TCRdb to about 2020). Libraries were made using the immunoSEQ multiplex PCR assay. In TCRdb, the immuneACCESS table is reduced to in-frame sequences with V and J assigned. These tables do not hold every clone; where another copy was compared, an unresolved V gene accounts for under half, and the others remain unexplained. Recorded for this sample are around 130,000 clones; around 89% of them occurred a single time. Roughly a quarter of the sample is in the top ten clones. Sequencing used peripheral blood. Receptors originate from a man aged 70 or older with active or convalescent COVID-19.

The chain employs TRBV11-2 and TRBJ2-3; 7 nucleotides agree with TRBD2. Germline CDR1 reads SGHAT; CDR2 reads FQNNGV. The V and J ends lost 5 bases and 2 bases, in that order; junction bases with no gene match: 10. There are 16 residues in the CDR3. CDR3 DNA: TGTGCCAGCAGCGATCGGGGCGGGAGCGCCACAGATACGCAGTATTTT. Residues: CASSDRGGSATDTQYF.

The chain uses TRBV7-9 and TRBJ2-4; 13 nucleotides match TRBD2. The J segment lost 4 bases and the V segment lost 5 bases, leaving 8 bases of the junction unmatched. The CDR3 loop spans 17 amino acids. The germline gives CDR1 SEHNR, CDR2 FQNEAQ (reference sequence). CDR3 sequence: CASSPPGLAGQKNIQYF. CDR3 bases: TGTGCCAGCAGCCCACCGGGACTAGCGGGGCAGAAAAACATTCAGTACTTC.

The chain employs TRBV12-3 or TRBV12-4 and TRBJ1-1; unclear D gene. V was shortened by 3 bases and J by 8 bases, with 13 bases between the two germline ends. The length of the CDR3 is 13 residues. CDR3: CASSFQVSSEAFF. The CDR3 region has the DNA TGTGCCAGCAGTTTCCAAGTGAGCTCGGAAGCTTTCTTT.

In its sample, this clone was seen once. This chain connects TRBV19 to TRBJ2-5; no firm D call. The CDR3 has 15 residues. Germline lookup yields CDR1 LNHDA and CDR2 SQIVND (reference sequence). The ends were cut back, 4 bases at V and 1 base at J, with 13 bases in the middle. The CDR3 nucleotides are TGTGCCAGTAGTACGCCGGGTCGCCCCCAAGAGACCCAGTACTTC. Amino acids: CASSTPGRPQETQYF.

In its sample, this clone was seen once. The chain couples TRBV19 to TRBJ1-5; tentative D call: TRBD1 (6 bases). This CDR3 is built from 16 residues. Per the germline V gene, CDR1 is LNHDA and CDR2 is SQIVND (reference sequence). The V and J ends lost 6 bases and 3 bases respectively, with 18 bases between them. The CDR3 nucleotides are TGTGCCAGTAGGTTACTACAGGGCTCGATCAATCAGCCCCAGCATTTT. It encodes CASRLLQGSINQPQHF.